This T cell receptor beta chain was identified in a study of post-analysis software for immune sequencing data. Study-level background: Some patients lacked subtype; others had relapsing-remitting, secondary progressive or progressive-relapsing disease.

Study-level points and caveats: TRBV segments more frequent in patients than in controls numbered five and included TRBV5-6, TRBV5-1 and TRBV20-1. A significant reduction in normalized Chao1 diversity was observed in multiple sclerosis patients versus controls.

There are 12 residues in the CDR3. The V end was cut by 5 bases, the J end by 5 bases, with 8 bases between. Germline values: CDR1 SGHAT, CDR2 FQNNGV. Unique molecular identifiers tagged the TCR beta cDNA libraries. TCRdb reprocessed the PCR reads via MiXCR and lists one record per CDR3 protein. Of 450,000 to 650,000 distinct CDR3 sequences listed, 44% are singletons. This clonotype was seen at least ten times. Its target is not known. This TCR was sampled from a girl between 10 and 17 years old with multiple sclerosis. The V and J genes are TRBV11-2 and TRBJ2-3; D call uncertain. Sequencing was done on a sample of blood. The CDR3 DNA follows: TGTGCCAGCAGCCCCTCCGTAGATACGCAGTATTTT. It translates to CASSPSVDTQYF.